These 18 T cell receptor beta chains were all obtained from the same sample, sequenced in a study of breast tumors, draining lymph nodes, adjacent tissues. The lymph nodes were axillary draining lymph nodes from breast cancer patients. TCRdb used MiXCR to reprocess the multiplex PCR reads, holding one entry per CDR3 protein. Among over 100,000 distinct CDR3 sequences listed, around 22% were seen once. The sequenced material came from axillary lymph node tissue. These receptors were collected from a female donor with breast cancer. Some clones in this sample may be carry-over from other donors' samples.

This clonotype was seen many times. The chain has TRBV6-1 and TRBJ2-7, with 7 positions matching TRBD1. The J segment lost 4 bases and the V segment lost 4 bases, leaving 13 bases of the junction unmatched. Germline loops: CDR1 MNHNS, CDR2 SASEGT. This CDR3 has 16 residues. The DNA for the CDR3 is TGTGCCAGCAGTGTGAACCGACAGGGTAGCTTTTACGAGCAGTACTTC. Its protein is CASSVNRQGSFYEQYF.

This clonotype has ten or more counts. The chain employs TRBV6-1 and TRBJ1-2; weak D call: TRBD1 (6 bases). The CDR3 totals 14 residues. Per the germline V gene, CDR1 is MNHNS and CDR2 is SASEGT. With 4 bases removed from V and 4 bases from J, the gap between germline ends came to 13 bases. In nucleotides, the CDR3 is TGTGCCAGCAGTGGATCCACAGGGAGCTATGGCTACACCTTC. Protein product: CASSGSTGSYGYTF.

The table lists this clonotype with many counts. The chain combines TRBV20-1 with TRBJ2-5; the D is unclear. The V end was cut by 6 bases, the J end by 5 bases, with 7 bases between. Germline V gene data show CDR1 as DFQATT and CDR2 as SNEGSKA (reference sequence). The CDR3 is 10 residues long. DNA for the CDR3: TGCAGTGCAAACGTGGAGACCCAGTACTTC. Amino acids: CSANVETQYF.

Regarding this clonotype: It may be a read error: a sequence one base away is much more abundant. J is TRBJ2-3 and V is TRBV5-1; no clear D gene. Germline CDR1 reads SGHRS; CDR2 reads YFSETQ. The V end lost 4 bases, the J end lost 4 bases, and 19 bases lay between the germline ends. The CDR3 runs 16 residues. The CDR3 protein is CASSPFRERFADTQYF. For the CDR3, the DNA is TGCGCCAGCAGCCCATTTCGCGAGAGGTTCGCAGATACGCAGTATTTT.

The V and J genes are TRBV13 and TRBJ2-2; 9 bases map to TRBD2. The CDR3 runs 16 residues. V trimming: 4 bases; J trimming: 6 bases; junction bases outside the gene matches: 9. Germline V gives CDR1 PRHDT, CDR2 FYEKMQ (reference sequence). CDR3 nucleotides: TGTGCCAGCAGCTCCCTAAGGATAGCGGGAGCCGGGGAGCTGTTTTTT. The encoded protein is CASSSLRIAGAGELFF.

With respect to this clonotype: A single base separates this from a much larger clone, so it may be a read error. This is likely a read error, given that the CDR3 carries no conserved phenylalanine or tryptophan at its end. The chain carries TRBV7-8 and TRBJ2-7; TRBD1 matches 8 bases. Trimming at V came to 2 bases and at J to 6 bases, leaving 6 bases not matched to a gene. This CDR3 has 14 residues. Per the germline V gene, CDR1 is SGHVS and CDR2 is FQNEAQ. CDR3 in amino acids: CASSLLQGAGEQYL. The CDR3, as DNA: TGTGCCAGCAGCTTACTCCAGGGGGCCGGCGAGCAGTACCTC.

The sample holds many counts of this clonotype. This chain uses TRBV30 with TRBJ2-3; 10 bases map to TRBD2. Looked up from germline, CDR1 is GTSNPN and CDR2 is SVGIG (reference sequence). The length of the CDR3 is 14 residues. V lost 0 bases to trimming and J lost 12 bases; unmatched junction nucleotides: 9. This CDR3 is CAWSVGAGGTLQYF. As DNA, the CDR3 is TGTGCCTGGAGTGTAGGAGCGGGAGGGACCTTACAGTATTTT.

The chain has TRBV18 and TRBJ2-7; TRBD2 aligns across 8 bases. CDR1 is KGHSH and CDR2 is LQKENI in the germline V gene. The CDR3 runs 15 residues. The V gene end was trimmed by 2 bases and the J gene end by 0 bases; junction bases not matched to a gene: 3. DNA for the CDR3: TGTGCCAGCTCACCAAGCCGGGGGGGCTCCTACGAGCAGTACTTC. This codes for CASSPSRGGSYEQYF.

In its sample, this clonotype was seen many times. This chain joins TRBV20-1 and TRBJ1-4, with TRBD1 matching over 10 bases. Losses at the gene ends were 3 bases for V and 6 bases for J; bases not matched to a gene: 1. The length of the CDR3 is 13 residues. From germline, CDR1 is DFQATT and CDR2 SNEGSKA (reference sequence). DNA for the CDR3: TGCAGTGCTAGGGGACAGGGGTATGAAAAACTGTTTTTT. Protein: CSARGQGYEKLFF.

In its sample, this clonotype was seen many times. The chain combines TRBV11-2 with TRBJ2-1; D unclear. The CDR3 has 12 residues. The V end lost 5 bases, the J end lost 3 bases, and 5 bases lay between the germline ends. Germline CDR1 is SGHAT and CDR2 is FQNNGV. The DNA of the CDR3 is TGTGCCAGCAGCCGAGACTACAATGAGCAGTTCTTC. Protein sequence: CASSRDYNEQFF.

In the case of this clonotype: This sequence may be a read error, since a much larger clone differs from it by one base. The CDR3 spells CANSLVEETQYF. CDR3 DNA: TGTGCCAACAGCTTAGTCGAAGAGACCCAGTACTTC. V usage is TRBV11-3 and J usage is TRBJ2-5; D remains unclear. This CDR3 has 12 amino acids. Per the germline V gene, CDR1 is SGHNT and CDR2 is YENEEA.

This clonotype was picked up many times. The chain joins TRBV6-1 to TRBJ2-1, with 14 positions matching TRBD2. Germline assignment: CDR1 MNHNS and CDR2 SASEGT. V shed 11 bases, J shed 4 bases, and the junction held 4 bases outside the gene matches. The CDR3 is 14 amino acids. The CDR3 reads CAGTSGRTYNEQFF. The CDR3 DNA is TGTGCCGGGACTAGCGGGAGAACTTACAATGAGCAGTTCTTC.

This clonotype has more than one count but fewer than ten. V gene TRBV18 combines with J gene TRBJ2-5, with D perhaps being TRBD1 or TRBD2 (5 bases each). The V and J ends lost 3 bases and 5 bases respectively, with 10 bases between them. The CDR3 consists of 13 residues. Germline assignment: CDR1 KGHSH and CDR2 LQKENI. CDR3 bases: TGTGCCAGCTCACCCGAGGGGCTGGAGACCCAGTACTTC. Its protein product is CASSPEGLETQYF. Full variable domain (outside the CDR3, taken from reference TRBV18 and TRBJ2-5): NAGVMQNPRHLVRRRGQEARLRCSPMKGHSHVYWYRQLPEEGLKFMVYLQKENIIDESGMPKERFSAEFPKEGPSILRIQQVVRGDSAAYFCASSPEGLETQYFGPGTRLLVL.

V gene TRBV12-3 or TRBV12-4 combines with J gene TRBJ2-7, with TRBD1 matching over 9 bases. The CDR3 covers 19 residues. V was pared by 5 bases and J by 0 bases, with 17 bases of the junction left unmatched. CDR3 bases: TGTGCCAGCAGTCGGACCGGGACAGGGTACGAAGTAAGCTCCTACGAGCAGTACTTC. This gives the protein CASSRTGTGYEVSSYEQYF.

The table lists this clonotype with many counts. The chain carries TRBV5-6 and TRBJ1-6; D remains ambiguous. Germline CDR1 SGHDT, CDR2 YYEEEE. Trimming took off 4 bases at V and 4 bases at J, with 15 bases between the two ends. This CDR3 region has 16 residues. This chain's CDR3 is CASSPMDSFYNSPLHF. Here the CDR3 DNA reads TGTGCCAGCAGCCCTATGGACTCATTTTATAATTCACCCCTCCACTTT. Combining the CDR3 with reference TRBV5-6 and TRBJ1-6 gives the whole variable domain DAGVTQSPTHLIKTRGQQVTLRCSPKSGHDTVSWYQQALGQGPQFIFQYYEEEERQRGNFPDRFSGHQFPNYSSELNVNALLLGDSALYLCASSPMDSFYNSPLHFGNGTRLTVT.

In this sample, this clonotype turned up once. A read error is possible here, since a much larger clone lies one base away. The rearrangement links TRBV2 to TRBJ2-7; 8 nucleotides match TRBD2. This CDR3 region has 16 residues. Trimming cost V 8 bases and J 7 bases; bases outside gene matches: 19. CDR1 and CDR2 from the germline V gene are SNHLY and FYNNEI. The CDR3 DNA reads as TGTGCCAGCCCCTCCGGGCCGGGGGGGGTCCAGCGAGAGCAGTACTTC. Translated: CASPSGPGGVQREQYF.

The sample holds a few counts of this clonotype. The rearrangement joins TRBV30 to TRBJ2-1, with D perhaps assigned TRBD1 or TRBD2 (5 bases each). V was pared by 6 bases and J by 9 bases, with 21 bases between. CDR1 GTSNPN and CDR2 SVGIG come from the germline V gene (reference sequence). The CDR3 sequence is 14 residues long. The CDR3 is CACFRDQPFREQFF. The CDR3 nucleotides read TGTGCCTGTTTCCGGGACCAACCCTTCCGTGAGCAGTTCTTC.

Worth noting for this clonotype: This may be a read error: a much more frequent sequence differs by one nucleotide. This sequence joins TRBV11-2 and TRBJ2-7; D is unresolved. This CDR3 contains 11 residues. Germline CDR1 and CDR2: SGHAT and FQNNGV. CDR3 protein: CASSLVSEQCF. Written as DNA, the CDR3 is TGTGCCAGCAGCTTAGTCAGTGAGCAGTGCTTC.